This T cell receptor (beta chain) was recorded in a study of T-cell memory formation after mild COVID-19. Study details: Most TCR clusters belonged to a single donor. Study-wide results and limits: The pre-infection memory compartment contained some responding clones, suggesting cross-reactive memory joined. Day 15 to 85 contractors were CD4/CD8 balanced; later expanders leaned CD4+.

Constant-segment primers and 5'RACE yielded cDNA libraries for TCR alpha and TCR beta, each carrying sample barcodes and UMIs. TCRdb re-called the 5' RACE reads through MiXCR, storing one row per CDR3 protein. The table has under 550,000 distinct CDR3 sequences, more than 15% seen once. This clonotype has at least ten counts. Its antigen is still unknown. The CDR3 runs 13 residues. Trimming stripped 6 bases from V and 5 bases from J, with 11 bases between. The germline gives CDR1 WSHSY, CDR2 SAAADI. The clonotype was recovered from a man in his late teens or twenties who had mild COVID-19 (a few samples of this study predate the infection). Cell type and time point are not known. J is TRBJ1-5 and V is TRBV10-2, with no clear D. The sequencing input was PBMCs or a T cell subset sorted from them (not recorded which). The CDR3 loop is CASSPERDQPQHF. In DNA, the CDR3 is TGCGCCAGCAGCCCCGAGAGGGATCAGCCCCAGCATTTT.